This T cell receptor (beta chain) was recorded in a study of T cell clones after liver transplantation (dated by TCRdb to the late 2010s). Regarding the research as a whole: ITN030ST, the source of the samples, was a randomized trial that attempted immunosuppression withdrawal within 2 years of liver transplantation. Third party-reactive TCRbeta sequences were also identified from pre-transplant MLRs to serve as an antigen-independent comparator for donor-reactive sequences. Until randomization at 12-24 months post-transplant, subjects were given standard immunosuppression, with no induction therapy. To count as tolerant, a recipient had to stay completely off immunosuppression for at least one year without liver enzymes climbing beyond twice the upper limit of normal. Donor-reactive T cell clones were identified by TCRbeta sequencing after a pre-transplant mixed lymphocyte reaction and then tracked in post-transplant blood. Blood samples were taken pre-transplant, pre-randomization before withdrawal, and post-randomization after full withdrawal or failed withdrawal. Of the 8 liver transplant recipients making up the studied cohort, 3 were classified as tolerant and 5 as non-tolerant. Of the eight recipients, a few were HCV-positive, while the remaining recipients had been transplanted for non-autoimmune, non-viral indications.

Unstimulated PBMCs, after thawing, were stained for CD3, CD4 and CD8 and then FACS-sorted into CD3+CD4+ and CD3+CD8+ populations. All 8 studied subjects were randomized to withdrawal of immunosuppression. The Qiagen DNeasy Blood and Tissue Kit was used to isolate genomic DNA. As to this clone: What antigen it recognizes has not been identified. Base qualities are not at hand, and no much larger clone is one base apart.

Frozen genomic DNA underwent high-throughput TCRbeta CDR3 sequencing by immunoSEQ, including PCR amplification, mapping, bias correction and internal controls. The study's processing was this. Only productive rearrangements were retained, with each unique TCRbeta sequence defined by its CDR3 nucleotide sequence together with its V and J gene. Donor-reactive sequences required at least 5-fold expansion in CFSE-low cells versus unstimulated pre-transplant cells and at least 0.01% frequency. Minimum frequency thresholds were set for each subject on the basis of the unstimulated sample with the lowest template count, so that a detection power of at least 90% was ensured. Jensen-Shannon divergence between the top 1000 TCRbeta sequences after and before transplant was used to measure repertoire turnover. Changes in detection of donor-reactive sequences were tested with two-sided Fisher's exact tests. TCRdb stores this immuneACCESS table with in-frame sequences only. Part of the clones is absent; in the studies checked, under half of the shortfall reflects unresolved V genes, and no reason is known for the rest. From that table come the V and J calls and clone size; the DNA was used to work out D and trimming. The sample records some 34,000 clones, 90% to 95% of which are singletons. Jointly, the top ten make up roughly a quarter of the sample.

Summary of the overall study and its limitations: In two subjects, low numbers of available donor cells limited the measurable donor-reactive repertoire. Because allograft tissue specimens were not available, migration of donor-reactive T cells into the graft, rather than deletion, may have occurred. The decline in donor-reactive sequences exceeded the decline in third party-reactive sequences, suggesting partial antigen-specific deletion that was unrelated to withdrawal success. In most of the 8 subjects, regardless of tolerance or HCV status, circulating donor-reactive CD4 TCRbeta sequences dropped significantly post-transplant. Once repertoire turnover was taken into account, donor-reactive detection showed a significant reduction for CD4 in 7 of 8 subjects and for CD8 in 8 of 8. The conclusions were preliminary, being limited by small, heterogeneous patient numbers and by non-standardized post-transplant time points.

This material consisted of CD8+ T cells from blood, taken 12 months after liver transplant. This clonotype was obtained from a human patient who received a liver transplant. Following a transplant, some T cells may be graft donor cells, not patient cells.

The DNA reads TGCGCCAGCAGCGTGAGTCGAGGGGAGCTGTTTTTT. It is translated as CASSVSRGELFF. This chain joins TRBV5-1 to TRBJ2-2; the D gene identity is not certain. V is reduced by 4 bases and J by 8 bases, leaving a spacing of 9 bases between them. CDR1 SGHRS and CDR2 YFSETQ were looked up in the germline V gene. The CDR3 runs 12 residues from the cysteine to the phenylalanine. Just the 36-base CDR3 DNA is kept, in frame starting at base 1.